This TCR beta chain was sequenced in a study of T cells after yellow fever vaccination. A remark on this clonotype: Its antigen is as yet unknown. A much larger clone is a single base away; this may be a read error.

TCRdb used MiXCR to reprocess the 5' RACE reads, holding one entry per CDR3 protein. This table holds 240,000 or so distinct CDR3 sequences, 6.9% found once. Study-wide findings and caveats: Researchers noted that a small share of clonotypes showed up in both CD4 and CD8 compartments. Peaking on day 5 versus 15, the secondary response was faster but weaker.

This CDR3 has 14 residues. The V end was cut by 5 bases, the J end by 0 bases, with 8 bases between. Germline assignment: CDR1 SNHLY and CDR2 FYNNEI. This sample comprised CD4+ T cells sorted from PBMCs, obtained 15 days after the yellow fever booster vaccination. V gene TRBV2 combines with J gene TRBJ2-1; no reliable D call. This TCR was recovered from a man under 40 who received the YFV17D yellow fever vaccine. The CDR3 reads CASSMGCSYNEQFF. CDR3 DNA sequence: TGTGCCAGCAGTATGGGGTGCTCCTACAATGAGCAGTTCTTC.